This T cell receptor beta chain is drawn from a study of T cells in narcolepsy (dated by TCRdb to 2017 to 2018). Broadly, across the study: Patients with narcolepsy type 1 or type 2 (NT1, NT2) and healthy control donors were enrolled in the study. To look for autoreactive T cells in narcolepsy patients that target self-antigens of hypocretin neurons (hypocretin, TRIB2), the study used TCR Vbeta sequencing to follow clonotypes in blood and CSF.

Overall results and qualifications from the work: According to the report, autoreactive clonotypes were detected serially in the blood of the same patients and of different patients, but not in healthy controls. Numbers of sequenced blood memory CD4+ clonotypes were comparable, averaging about 40,000 in patients and roughly 30,000 in controls. Plots comparing CSF and blood CD4+ T cell clonotypes from the same patient highlighted HCRT-specific and TRIB2-specific autoreactive clonotypes. Some blood memory CD4+ repertoires from patients and controls contained no sequences matching autoreactive T cell clones.

CDR1 and CDR2 were assigned from the germline V gene (reference sequence) as SGHNT and YYREEE. V loses 4 bases of germline sequence and J loses 1 base, and the interval between the two ends is 18 bases. The cysteine opens and the phenylalanine closes a CDR3 of 17 amino acids. Only CDR3 DNA is held: 51 bases, read in frame from base 1. The method behind the library was the immunoSEQ multiplex PCR assay. TCRdb provides this immuneACCESS table in a form limited to in-frame rearrangements. Some clones are lacking; in checked studies, under half of them reflect an unresolved V gene, and why the rest are absent is not known. In all, the sample holds about 17,000 clones, and under 90% of those were seen once. The ten most abundant clones make up 0.6% to 0.85% of the sample. Memory CD4+ T cells were sorted ex vivo from peripheral blood of narcolepsy patients and healthy controls for TCR Vbeta sequencing.

In the case of this clone: Its cognate antigen has yet to be identified. No base quality values were provided; no much bigger clone lies one nucleotide off.

The TCR was taken from a human donor in good health. The chain was built from TRBV5-4 and TRBJ2-4; D gene: possibly TRBD2, on 6 matching bases. Input material: memory (CD45RA-) CD4+ T cells from blood. The intended sense of this specimen's cell subset or site label: memory T cells sorted ex vivo from peripheral blood. The sequence in DNA is TGTGCCAGCAGCGCTCGACTCGCGGGGATCGCCAAAAACATTCAGTACTTC. It encodes CASSARLAGIAKNIQYF.